This TCR beta chain stems from a study of regulatory T cells in long-lasting Graves disease. Study-level points and caveats: Persistent Graves' patients possessed reduced TCR diversity relative to recently diagnosed ones. Thyroid tissue was not studied; only peripheral blood was. There was favoring of TRBV28, TRBJ1-2 and TRBJ2-5 in persistent disease.

This sample's time point: newly diagnosed GD, antithyroid drugs for less than 3 months. RNA extracted from PBMCs served as the sequencing template. Tubes containing EDTA received approximately 8.7 milliliters of drawn peripheral blood. CDR3-region Arm-PCR and iRepertoire HTBI primers produced the TCR beta libraries. TCRdb re-analysed the multiplex PCR reads in MiXCR, keeping a single row per CDR3 protein. The table records 400,000 to 500,000 distinct CDR3 sequences, around 15% of them present only once. CDR3 length equals 17 residues. Germline loops: CDR1 KGHSH, CDR2 LQKENI. V gave up 5 bases and J gave up 5 bases; unmatched junction bases: 10. This clonotype was detected many times. Its matching antigen is unknown. These same records also appear under a second study, on T cells in Graves' hyperthyroidism and ophthalmopathy.

The chain uses TRBV18 and TRBJ2-7; 15 bases agree with TRBD2. The receptor was isolated from a woman aged 50 to 65 with Graves disease. This specimen was peripheral blood mononuclear cells (PBMCs), taken at new diagnosis, from a patient treated with antithyroid drugs. The CDR3 coding sequence is TGTGCCAGCTCAGACAACTCGGGACTAGCGGGAGGTGACGAGCAGTACTTC. Protein: CASSDNSGLAGGDEQYF.